This T cell receptor (beta chain) was documented in a study of blood T cells in healthy people across ages. A second PCR of roughly 7 to 11 cycles used a sample-barcoded 5' primer and a J-beta primer mix. TCRdb ran MiXCR on the 5' RACE reads and lists one entry per CDR3 protein. The repertoire holds some 1.7 million distinct CDR3 sequences, with 28% as singletons. The V gene lost 5 bases and the J gene lost 4 bases, with 15 bases spanning the gap. Germline V gene sequence: CDR1 SEHNR, CDR2 FQNEAQ (reference sequence). The CDR3 is 15 amino acids. This clonotype was counted many times. The sequence derives from a woman under 40 in good health. The sequencing input was blood. This sequence joins TRBV7-9 and TRBJ2-1, with D possibly TRBD2 on 5 matching bases. CDR3 sequence (DNA): TGTGCCAGCAGCAGGACGGGAACCTCATACAATGAGCAGTTCTTC. It encodes CASSRTGTSYNEQFF.